Below, 10 T cell receptor beta chains from the same sample are listed, as sequenced in a study of OX40 agonist ivuxolimab in advanced cancers. Here immunoSEQ multiplex PCR was the method, and the copy in TCRdb shows in-frame clones only, minus some. The table lists 95,000 to 150,000 clones, just under 95% of them singletons, with around 0.15% in the top ten. Here the sequenced sample was CD4+ or CD8+ T cells sorted from blood, taken in a trial of the OX40 agonist ivuxolimab. The receptors shown here come from an adult with an advanced solid tumor such as melanoma, head and neck, liver or kidney cancer.

The chain has TRBV19 and TRBJ2-7; no clear D. Germline CDR1 and CDR2: LNHDA and SQIVND (reference sequence). This CDR3 region has 14 residues. V shed 4 bases and J shed 1 base, with 11 bases lying between them. CDR3 loop: CASSSGPVSYEQYF. In nucleotides, the CDR3 is TGTGCCAGTAGTAGCGGACCCGTGTCCTACGAGCAGTACTTC. Full variable domain (remainder filled in from reference TRBV19 and TRBJ2-7): DGGITQSPKYLFRKEGQNVTLSCEQNLNHDAMYWYRQDPGQGLRLIYYSQIVNDFQKGDIAEGYSVSREKKESFPLTVTSAQKNPTAFYLCASSSGPVSYEQYFGPGTRLTVT.

The chain uses TRBV5-6 and TRBJ1-2; maybe TRBD1 (6 bases). CDR1 SGHDT and CDR2 YYEEEE come from the germline V gene. V was shortened by 3 bases and J by 0 bases, with 12 bases between the two germline ends. The CDR3 runs to 15 residues. This chain's CDR3 is CASSYPTGANYGYTF. The CDR3 nucleotides are TGTGCCAGCAGCTACCCGACAGGAGCTAACTATGGCTACACCTTC.

The chain recombines TRBV7-6 with TRBJ2-5; TRBD1 might be the D (6 bases). CDR1 SGHVS and CDR2 FNYEAQ come from the germline V gene. The CDR3 is 14 amino acids. With 5 bases removed from V and 2 bases from J, the gap between germline ends came to 12 bases. Here the CDR3 DNA reads TGTGCCAGCAGCGCCCAACAGGGTCAAGAGACCCAGTACTTC. Translated: CASSAQQGQETQYF. The full variable domain, completed using reference TRBV7-6 and TRBJ2-5, is GAGVSQSPRYKVTKRGQDVALRCDPISGHVSLYWYRQALGQGPEFLTYFNYEAQQDKSGLPNDRFSAERPEGSISTLTIQRTEQRDSAMYRCASSAQQGQETQYFGPGTRLLVL.

The rearrangement uses TRBV28 and TRBJ2-4; D ambiguous. Trimming cost V 10 bases and J 3 bases, with 16 bases left between them. There are 14 residues in the CDR3. Germline loops: CDR1 MDHEN, CDR2 SYDVKM. The CDR3 region is CATTPVGVKNIQYF. Written as DNA, the CDR3 is TGTGCCACCACCCCCGTAGGAGTCAAAAACATTCAGTACTTC.

V and J are TRBV30 and TRBJ2-1; 15 bases agree with TRBD2. Germline V gene lookup returns CDR1 GTSNPN and CDR2 SVGIG (reference sequence). The ends lost 4 bases at V and 6 bases at J; junction bases unmatched: 10. This CDR3 contains 17 residues. CDR3 protein: CAWTTLGLAGGANEQFF. CDR3 bases: TGTGCCTGGACAACTCTCGGACTAGCGGGGGGGGCCAATGAGCAGTTCTTC. The whole variable domain, filled in from reference TRBV30 and TRBJ2-1, reads SQTIHQWPATLVQPVGSPLSLECTVEGTSNPNLYWYRQAAGRGLQLLFYSVGIGQISSEVPQNLSASRPQDRQFILSSKKLLLSDSGFYLCAWTTLGLAGGANEQFFGPGTRLTVL.

V gene TRBV5-4 combines with J gene TRBJ2-5; unclear D gene. CDR3 length: 14 amino acids. V dropped 1 base and J dropped 7 bases, with 14 bases sitting between them. Germline CDR1 is SGHNT and CDR2 is YYREEE (reference sequence). Here the CDR3 reads CASSLKLSTGTQYF. CDR3 nucleotide sequence: TGTGCCAGCAGCTTGAAACTATCAACGGGGACCCAGTACTTC.

The rearrangement links TRBV5-1 to TRBJ2-3; possible D gene TRBD2, 6 bases. This CDR3 has 17 amino acids. V lost 2 bases, J lost 6 bases, and 22 bases lay in between. In germline, CDR1 is SGHRS, CDR2 YFSETQ. The CDR3 coding sequence is TGCGCCAGCAGCTTTATACCGGGACTTCAATCCTCCGATACGCAGTATTTT. It is translated as CASSFIPGLQSSDTQYF.

The V call is TRBV20-1, the J call TRBJ2-7; D remains unclear. Germline V lookup: CDR1 DFQATT, CDR2 SNEGSKA (reference sequence). This CDR3 is 11 amino acids long. Trimming took off 3 bases at V and 5 bases at J, with 8 bases between the two ends. CDR3 residues: CSASLSHEQYF. In DNA form, the CDR3 reads TGCAGTGCTAGTTTGTCCCACGAGCAGTACTTC.

This chain uses TRBV19 with TRBJ2-1; D gene ambiguous. The germline CDR1 and CDR2 sequences are LNHDA and SQIVND (reference sequence). This CDR3 has 14 residues. V was cut by 6 bases and J by 5 bases, with 14 bases left in between. CDR3 sequence: CASREDLTHNEQFF. The CDR3 bases are TGTGCCAGTAGGGAAGATTTAACCCACAATGAGCAGTTCTTC.

V and J are TRBV19 and TRBJ2-3, with 13 bases that match TRBD2. Unmatched junction bases numbered 10, after V lost 6 bases and J lost 7 bases. Per germline, CDR1 LNHDA and CDR2 SQIVND (reference sequence). The CDR3 is 16 amino acids. As DNA, the CDR3 is TGTGCCAGTAGAGAGACTAGCGGGGGGTTAGTAAATACGCAGTATTTT. This gives the protein CASRETSGGLVNTQYF.